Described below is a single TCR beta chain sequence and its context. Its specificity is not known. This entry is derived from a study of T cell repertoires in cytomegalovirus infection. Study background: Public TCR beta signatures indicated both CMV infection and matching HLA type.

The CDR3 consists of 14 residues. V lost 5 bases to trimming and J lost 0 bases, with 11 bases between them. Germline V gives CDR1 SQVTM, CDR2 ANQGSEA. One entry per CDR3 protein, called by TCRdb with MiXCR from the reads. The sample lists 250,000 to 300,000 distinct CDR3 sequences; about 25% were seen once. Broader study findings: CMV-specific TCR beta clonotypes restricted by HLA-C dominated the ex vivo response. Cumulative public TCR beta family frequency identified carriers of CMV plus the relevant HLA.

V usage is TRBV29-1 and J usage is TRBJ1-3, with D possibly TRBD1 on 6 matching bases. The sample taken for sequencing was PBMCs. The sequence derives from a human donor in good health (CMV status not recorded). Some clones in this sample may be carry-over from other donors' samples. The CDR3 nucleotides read TGCAGCGTTAGAGGGGGAAACTCTGGAAACACCATATATTTT. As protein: CSVRGGNSGNTIYF.